The 17 T cell receptor beta chains below all came from one sample that was sequenced in a study of early T cells in non-severe SARS-CoV-2 infection. MiXCR, run by TCRdb on the 5' RACE reads, gives a single entry per CDR3 protein. The table includes more than 65,000 distinct CDR3 sequences, 4% to 6% detected once. The sequenced sample was whole blood, obtained at baseline. These receptors were taken from an adult who was a healthcare worker with PCR-confirmed SARS-CoV-2 infection or an uninfected control (not recorded which). The donor label of this sample is uncertain.

Ten or more counts support this clonotype. The rearrangement joins TRBV9 to TRBJ2-2; 9 nucleotides align to TRBD1. CDR1 is SGDLS and CDR2 is YYNGEE in the germline V gene. CDR3 length: 16 residues. V shed 4 bases and J 0 bases; nucleotides not matched to a gene: 4. CDR3 loop: CASSPRTGANTGELFF. In DNA form, the CDR3 reads TGTGCCAGCAGCCCAAGGACAGGGGCGAACACCGGGGAGCTGTTTTTT.

This clonotype has a handful of counts. This chain joins TRBV5-4 and TRBJ2-3, with TRBD2 identical over 11 bases. CDR1 SGHNT and CDR2 YYREEE come from the germline V gene (reference sequence). CDR3 length equals 17 residues. V trimming: 0 bases; J trimming: 0 bases; junction bases outside the gene matches: 3. CDR3 residues: CASSLEGLAASTDTQYF. CDR3 nucleotide sequence: TGTGCCAGCAGCTTGGAGGGACTAGCGGCAAGCACAGATACGCAGTATTTT.

This sequence joins TRBV12-3 or TRBV12-4 and TRBJ2-2; possible D gene TRBD1, 7 bases. V lost 7 bases and J 5 bases, leaving 20 bases between the germline ends. This CDR3 contains 16 residues. CDR3 sequence (DNA): TGTGCCAGCACTAGGTGGACAGGCCGGGGGACCGGGGAGCTGTTTTTT. Translated: CASTRWTGRGTGELFF.

This clonotype has just a few counts. V gene TRBV4-1 combines with J gene TRBJ1-5, with TRBD1 identical over 7 bases. Unmatched junction bases numbered 8, after V lost 1 base and J lost 5 bases. Germline CDR1 reads MGHRA; CDR2 reads YSYEKL. The CDR3 covers 16 residues. Written as DNA, the CDR3 is TGCGCCAGCAGCCAAGTTTGGGGACAGTTTTATCAGCCCCAGCATTTT. Translating gives CASSQVWGQFYQPQHF.

This clonotype was observed a handful of times. The V gene is TRBV27, the J gene TRBJ2-3; D unclear. The V end was cut by 6 bases, the J end by 2 bases, with 6 bases between. The CDR3 length is 12 residues. Germline CDR1 and CDR2: MNHEY and SMNVEV (reference sequence). In DNA form, the CDR3 reads TGTGCCAGCAGCCGAAACACAGATACGCAGTATTTT. Encoded protein: CASSRNTDTQYF.

Many counts were recorded for this clonotype. J is TRBJ2-2 and V is TRBV11-3; no definite D call. Per germline, CDR1 SGHNT and CDR2 YENEEA. The CDR3 runs 14 residues. V lost 5 bases and J lost 6, with 13 bases in between. The CDR3 spells CASSPIGMAGELFF. In nucleotides, the CDR3 is TGTGCCAGCAGCCCAATAGGGATGGCCGGGGAGCTGTTTTTT.

This clonotype occurred many times. The chain links TRBV20-1 to TRBJ1-6, with unresolved D. V was clipped by 5 bases and J by 0 bases, with 14 bases between them. This CDR3 is built from 16 residues. CDR1 and CDR2 from the germline V gene are DFQATT and SNEGSKA (reference sequence). For the CDR3, the DNA is TGCAGTGCTCTTGGAGGCTACAGCTCCTATAATTCACCCCTCCACTTT. This sequence encodes CSALGGYSSYNSPLHF.

The V call is TRBV5-1, the J call TRBJ2-7; either TRBD1 or TRBD2 may supply D (9 bases each). CDR3 length equals 19 residues. Germline CDR1 reads SGHRS; CDR2 reads YFSETQ. Trimming stripped 4 bases from V and 7 bases from J, with 33 bases between. CDR3 in amino acids: CASSPRDRAVAGVPWEQYF. Written as DNA, the CDR3 is TGCGCCAGCAGCCCCCGGGACAGGGCGGTAGCGGGGGTCCCCTGGGAGCAGTACTTC. The full variable domain, its missing parts supplied by reference TRBV5-1 and TRBJ2-7, is KAGVTQTPRYLIKTRGQQVTLSCSPISGHRSVSWYQQTPGQGLQFLFEYFSETQRNKGNFPGRFSGRQFSNSRSEMNVSTLELGDSALYLCASSPRDRAVAGVPWEQYFGPGTRLTVT.

This clonotype has at least ten counts. The rearrangement links TRBV10-3 to TRBJ2-7; 7 positions agree with TRBD1. The CDR3 has 16 residues. V gave up 7 bases and J gave up 3 bases; unmatched junction bases: 15. Germline V gene sequence: CDR1 ENHRY, CDR2 SYGVKD. DNA of the CDR3: TGTGCCATCATAAGCATCCGGGCAGGGGGATACTACGAGCAGTACTTC. Translated: CAIISIRAGGYYEQYF.

In this sample, this clonotype turned up many times. The chain couples TRBV24-1 to TRBJ2-2; D might be TRBD1 (6 bases). The V end lost 7 bases, the J end lost 0 bases, and 8 bases lay between the germline ends. This CDR3 comprises 14 residues. Germline V gene lookup returns CDR1 KGHDR and CDR2 SFDVKD. DNA of the CDR3: TGTGCCACCAGGGACAGCCCGAACACCGGGGAGCTGTTTTTT. Residues: CATRDSPNTGELFF.

This clonotype showed up many times. J is TRBJ2-3 and V is TRBV27; 7 bases line up with TRBD1. V dropped 4 bases and J dropped 0; count of bases not matched to a gene: 4. CDR1 is MNHEY, CDR2 SMNVEV, per germline (reference sequence). The CDR3 has 15 amino acids. The CDR3 nucleotides are TGTGCCAGCAGTTGGGACAGATCCAGCACAGATACGCAGTATTTT. This sequence encodes CASSWDRSSTDTQYF.

The J gene is TRBJ2-7, the V gene TRBV4-1, with a weak D call TRBD2 (6 bases). The CDR3 totals 15 residues. V was pared by 3 bases and J by 4 bases, with 16 bases between. Germline V gives CDR1 MGHRA, CDR2 YSYEKL. As DNA, the CDR3 is TGCGCCAGCAGCCATGGGAGGACTGGAGGATACGAGCAGTACTTC. This encodes CASSHGRTGGYEQYF.

The V and J genes are TRBV18 and TRBJ2-7; D gene ambiguous. The CDR3 has 12 amino acids. Trimming removed 3 bases at V and 2 bases at J, with 5 bases between. CDR1 is KGHSH and CDR2 is LQKENI in the germline V gene. Here the CDR3 DNA reads TGTGCCAGCTCACCGACAACCTACGAGCAGTACTTC. Its protein is CASSPTTYEQYF.

This clonotype showed up many times. The chain has TRBV28 and TRBJ1-1, with D perhaps matching TRBD1 (5 bases). This CDR3 is built from 13 residues. Deletions cut 8 bases from V and 0 bases from J, with 10 bases between. The germline CDR1 and CDR2 sequences are MDHEN and SYDVKM. CDR3 protein: CASAGQLNTEAFF. The CDR3 DNA follows: TGTGCCAGCGCAGGGCAGTTGAACACTGAAGCTTTCTTT.

V is TRBV4-1 and J is TRBJ2-7; D is tentatively TRBD1 or TRBD2 (5 bases each). CDR1 is MGHRA, CDR2 YSYEKL, per germline. This CDR3 is 13 amino acids long. V lost 5 bases, J lost 5 bases, and 13 bases lay in between. The CDR3 loop reads CASSSVGVDEQYF. DNA of the CDR3: TGCGCCAGCAGCTCGGTGGGGGTAGACGAGCAGTACTTC.

This chain uses TRBV20-1 with TRBJ2-7; TRBD2 aligns across 13 bases. Trimming cost V 0 bases and J 7 bases; bases outside gene matches: 12. From germline, CDR1 is DFQATT and CDR2 SNEGSKA (reference sequence). CDR3 length: 17 residues. The CDR3 spells CSAREVRTSGGAREQYF. The CDR3 DNA sequence: TGCAGTGCTAGAGAGGTTAGAACTAGCGGGGGGGCGCGAGAGCAGTACTTC.

Ten or more counts support this clonotype. The J gene is TRBJ1-5, the V gene TRBV12-3 or TRBV12-4; D gene unclear. The CDR3 sequence is 14 residues long. V lost 3 bases and J 2 bases, leaving 8 bases between the germline ends. The CDR3 reads CASSFGQGNQPQHF. CDR3 sequence (DNA): TGTGCCAGCAGTTTTGGCCAGGGCAATCAGCCCCAGCATTTT.